A selection of T cell receptor beta chains follows, all from one sample in a study of CD8+CD57+ T cells in acquired aplastic anemia. From the reads, TCRdb called clonotypes with MiXCR, one entry per CDR3 protein. The sample gives over 150,000 distinct CDR3 sequences, nearly 50% of which show up once; around 13% is in the top ten. Sequenced: sorted CD4+, CD8+, or CD8+CD57+ T cells (not recorded which) from PBMCs. Receptors originate from a human donor with aplastic anemia. The CDR3 runs from the conserved cysteine through the conserved F or W. The D gene is left open where the match is weak. Clone size, where shown, is once, few, many, or a class for clones that have expanded.

13,TRBJ1-5,once,TRBV10-3,NA,TGTGCCATCAGCCGGGTGGGCAATCAGCCCCAGCATTTT,CAISRVGNQPQHF
12,TRBJ1-1,NA,TRBV7-9,NA,TGTGCCAGCAGGTTAGAGGGCGCTGAAGCTTTCTTT,CASRLEGAEAFF
16,TRBJ2-6,many,TRBV19,NA,TGTGCCAGTAGTATCAAACACGGCTCTGGGGCCAACGTCCTGACTTTC,CASSIKHGSGANVLTF
14,TRBJ2-7,many,TRBV5-5,NA,TGTGCCAGCAGCTTACGGGGGGCGGACTACGAGCAGTACTTC,CASSLRGADYEQYF
18,TRBJ2-7,many,TRBV24-1,NA,TGTGCCACCGACATCGCACAGGGCCTCAGGAGGGAGGTCCACGAGCAGTACTTC,CATDIAQGLRREVHEQYF
12,TRBJ2-3,NA,TRBV10-1,NA,TGCGCCAGCGGACAGAGTGCAGATACGCAGTATTTT,CASGQSADTQYF
16,TRBJ1-5,NA,TRBV6-2/TRBV6-3,NA,TGTGCCAGCAGAAAGGGGAGCCTCAATAGCAATCAGCCCCAGCATTTT,CASRKGSLNSNQPQHF
14,TRBJ1-6,NA,TRBV9,TRBD1,TGTGCCAGCAGCCCAGGGACAGGGATGTCACCCCTCCACTTT,CASSPGTGMSPLHF
14,TRBJ1-3,few,TRBV25-1,TRBD1,TGTGCCAGCAGACAGACAGGGTCCGGAAACACCATATATTTT,CASRQTGSGNTIYF
15,TRBJ2-7,NA,TRBV7-2,NA,TGTGCCAGCAGCTTAGGGACAATACAGTCCTACGAGCAGTACTTC,CASSLGTIQSYEQYF
16,TRBJ2-3,many,TRBV9,NA,TGTGCCAGCAGCTGGGAGGGGGGGACTGGCACAGATACGCAGTATTTT,CASSWEGGTGTDTQYF
14,TRBJ1-1,NA,TRBV2,NA,TGTGCCAGCAGTTTGACAGGAGCGGGGGTTGAAGCTTTCTTT,CASSLTGAGVEAFF
19,TRBJ2-5,NA,TRBV25-1,NA,TGTGCCAGCAGCCTACAGGGGACCCGAGGCCTAGCGGAACAAGAGACCCAGTACTTC,CASSLQGTRGLAEQETQYF
15,TRBJ1-3,NA,TRBV6-5,TRBD1,TGCGCCAGCAGTTACCAACCGGGACAGGACGCCTTGGTGCATTTT,CASSYQPGQDALVHF
17,TRBJ1-2,NA,TRBV3-1,NA,TGTGCCAGCAGCCAAGGTGGGACACTGAAGAGGGGTACGGGCTACACCTTC,CASSQGGTLKRGTGYTF
12,TRBJ2-3,NA,TRBV20-1,NA,TGCAGTACCGGAGAGGTGTCAGATACGCAGTATTTT,CSTGEVSDTQYF
12,TRBJ2-3,once,TRBV25-1,NA,TGTGCCAGCAGTGAATACACAGATACGCAGTATTTT,CASSEYTDTQYF
13,TRBJ1-6,many,TRBV5-6,NA,TGTGCCAGCGGTCGGCTGGGTACCTCACCCCTCCACTTT,CASGRLGTSPLHF
15,TRBJ2-7,NA,TRBV9,NA,TGTGCCAGCAGCGTAGGATGGCAGTCCTCCTACGAGCAGTACTTC,CASSVGWQSSYEQYF
15,TRBJ2-7,few,TRBV28,NA,TGTGCCAGCAGTTTAGGTGGGAGCACCGCCTACGAGCAGTACTTC,CASSLGGSTAYEQYF
11,TRBJ1-2,few,TRBV20-1,TRBD1,TGCAGTGCCCCGGACAGGGCTGAAAGTCTCTTC,CSAPDRAESLF
17,TRBJ2-1,NA,TRBV11-2,NA,TGTGCCAGCAGCTTGGACAGTTCCCTTAGCTCCTACAATGAGCAGTTCTTC,CASSLDSSLSSYNEQFF
15,TRBJ1-4,many,TRBV12-3/TRBV12-4,NA,TGTGCCAGCAGTATAGACGGGTCAACTAATGAAAAACTGTTTTTT,CASSIDGSTNEKLFF
15,TRBJ1-6,few,TRBV2,TRBD1,TGTGCCAGCAGGGGGACAGGACCCTATAATTCACCCCTCCACTTT,CASRGTGPYNSPLHF
16,TRBJ1-4,once,TRBV15,NA,TGTGCCACCAGCAGTGATCTGGGGCCAACTAATGAAAAACTGTTTTTT,CATSSDLGPTNEKLFF
14,TRBJ2-7,NA,TRBV10-3,NA,TGTGCCATCAGTGAGGGGTCAAGCTCCTACGAGCAGTACTTC,CAISEGSSSYEQYF
12,TRBJ2-7,few,TRBV15,NA,TGTGCCACCAGCAGATCCAGGAGCGAGCAGTACTTC,CATSRSRSEQYF
14,TRBJ2-7,NA,TRBV4-3,NA,TGCGCCAGCAAGCAGAGTACTACGTCCTACGAGCAGTACTTC,CASKQSTTSYEQYF
13,TRBJ2-7,NA,TRBV7-2,NA,TGTGCCAGCAGCACAGGGAGCTCCTACGAGCAGTACTTC,CASSTGSSYEQYF
13,TRBJ2-7,NA,TRBV7-3,NA,TGTGCCAGCAGCTTAACGAGGCGGGACGAGCAGTACTTC,CASSLTRRDEQYF
16,TRBJ2-2,NA,TRBV4-1,NA,TGCGCCAGCAGCCACCGGTACCGGGGAAACACCGGGGAGCTGTTTTTT,CASSHRYRGNTGELFF
14,TRBJ1-3,NA,TRBV30,NA,TGTGCCTGGAGTGGACACTACTCTGGAAACACCATATATTTT,CAWSGHYSGNTIYF
14,TRBJ2-3,NA,TRBV25-1,TRBD2,TGTGCCACCAGTGACACGGGACTAGCAGATACGCAGTATTTT,CATSDTGLADTQYF
15,TRBJ1-4,many,TRBV2,NA,TGTGCCAGCAGCCCCGTAGAGGGCGTATATGAAAAACTGTTTTTT,CASSPVEGVYEKLFF
14,TRBJ2-7,many,TRBV5-1,NA,TGCGCCAGCAGCTTGAGTGTAAGCTCCTACGAGCAGTACTTC,CASSLSVSSYEQYF
12,TRBJ2-1,NA,TRBV2,TRBD2,TGTGCCAGTGTAGCGGGGGGAAAGGAGCAGTTCTTC,CASVAGGKEQFF
16,TRBJ1-5,NA,TRBV12-3/TRBV12-4,NA,TGTGCCAGCAGTTTAACAGGTTTGGGGGCCAATCAGCCCCAGCATTTT,CASSLTGLGANQPQHF
15,TRBJ2-7,NA,TRBV5-1,NA,TGCGCCAGCAGTCCCGAAGACAGGTACTCCTACGAGCAGTACTTC,CASSPEDRYSYEQYF
14,TRBJ1-2,once,TRBV2,NA,TGTGCCAGCAAGGGGCCCGGGACACTTTTTGGCTACACCTTC,CASKGPGTLFGYTF
13,TRBJ2-1,many,TRBV3-1,NA,TGTGCCAGCAGCCAACTTCGTGGTAATGAGCAGTTCTTC,CASSQLRGNEQFF
15,TRBJ1-1,many,TRBV24-1,NA,TGTGCCACCAGTGATAAAGGGGGTCTGAGCACTGAAGCTTTCTTT,CATSDKGGLSTEAFF
17,TRBJ2-2,many,TRBV7-3,TRBD1,TGTGCCAGCAGCTTTTGGTCGGGGACAGGGGAGACCGGGGAGCTGTTTTTT,CASSFWSGTGETGELFF
15,TRBJ2-1,many,TRBV4-2,TRBD1,TGTGCCAGCCGATCAGGGGGCCACAACTACAATGAGCAGTTCTTC,CASRSGGHNYNEQFF
16,TRBJ2-1,NA,TRBV24-1,NA,TGTGCCACCAGTGGTCGTAGAATAGGGAACTACAATGAGCAGTTCTTC,CATSGRRIGNYNEQFF
11,TRBJ2-7,NA,TRBV5-1,NA,TGCGCCAGCAGCTCTGGGGTCGGGCAGTACTTC,CASSSGVGQYF
17,TRBJ2-3,NA,TRBV15,TRBD2,TGTGCCACCAGCAGAGCGGGGACTAGCGAGTTGTCAGATACGCAGTATTTT,CATSRAGTSELSDTQYF
15,TRBJ2-5,NA,TRBV4-1,NA,TGTGCCAGCAGCTTAGGAGCTAGCCCCGGAGAGACCCAGTACTTC,CASSLGASPGETQYF
11,TRBJ2-5,NA,TRBV5-1,NA,TGCGCCAGCAGCACCCTCGGGACCCAGTACTTC,CASSTLGTQYF
14,TRBJ2-3,NA,TRBV12-3/TRBV12-4,TRBD2,TGTGCCAGCACCAGCGGGGGGGGCCCAGATACGCAGTATTTT,CASTSGGGPDTQYF
15,TRBJ2-2,many,TRBV20-1,NA,TGCAGTGCTAGAGCTTTACAGGGGAACACCGGGGAGCTGTTTTTT,CSARALQGNTGELFF
12,TRBJ2-3,many,TRBV19,NA,TGTGCCAGTACTGGCCTGACAGATACGCAGTATTTT,CASTGLTDTQYF
12,TRBJ2-3,many,TRBV3-1,NA,TGTGCCAGCAGCCACCGCGGAGATACGCAGTATTTT,CASSHRGDTQYF
16,TRBJ1-4,NA,TRBV9,TRBD1,TGTGCCAGCAGCGTAGCGGTTGGGACAGGGGGTGAAAAACTGTTTTTT,CASSVAVGTGGEKLFF
17,TRBJ2-2,NA,TRBV10-3,TRBD2,TGTGCCATCAGTGATATTGCTAGCGGTACGAACACCGGGGAGCTGTTTTTT,CAISDIASGTNTGELFF
14,TRBJ2-7,NA,TRBV20-1,NA,TGCAGTGCTCCGGGGTCCGGGGAGAGCTACGAGCAGTACTTC,CSAPGSGESYEQYF
14,TRBJ2-1,NA,TRBV29-1,NA,TGCAGCGTTTCCGAAGCCGGGACGGAGAATGAGCAGTTCTTC,CSVSEAGTENEQFF